This TCR beta chain comes out of a study of blood T cells in healthy people across ages (dated by TCRdb to 2015 to 2017). About the study as a whole: Template switching captured roughly one uniquely barcoded TCR beta cDNA molecule per two T cells in model experiments. To track age-related changes in TCR beta repertoire diversity, the study relied on deep sequencing normalized with unique cDNA molecular identifiers. Four age groups were formed from the donors: young (average approximately 15 years), middle-aged (around 41), aged (around 62) and long-lived (approximately 80). To avoid experimental bias, donors of different ages were distributed randomly across sequencing lanes. For two donors (one aged 18 to 30 and one aged 80 or older), the study analyzed two additional independent replicas of 1 million unique cDNA reads from the same blood draw. What the research found in general, with its limitations: As age increased, observed TCR beta diversity per million T cells dropped in a roughly linear way, and a significant reduction was already evident by age 40. Observed TCR beta diversity correlated strongly with the percentage of naive T cells measured by flow cytometry. Total diversity estimates from one million sequenced T cells were considered lower bounds and underestimates. Compared with the aged group, the long-lived group had more naive CD4+ T cells, fewer expanded clones and increased TCR diversity, suggesting age selection. The CMV infection status of donors was not known, potentially confounding age-related changes in expanded clonotypes. Since profiling was done on bulk unsorted PBMCs, naive and antigen-experienced compartments could not be conclusively compared.

As for this clonotype: The specificity of this receptor is unknown. A read error may produce the germline difference seen at one junction end.

To prepare the library, 5' RACE was applied. Data came from an Illumina HiSeq 2500. A second PCR of roughly 6 to 11 cycles was performed with a sample-barcoded 5' primer and a J-beta primer mix. A template-switch 5' adaptor carrying 12 random nucleotides introduced a unique molecular identifier onto each TCR beta cDNA molecule. Each sample yielded at least 2.5 million CDR3-containing paired-end reads. All of the RNA was converted into first-strand cDNA using the Mint cDNA synthesis kit, with a TRBC-specific oligonucleotide serving as the primer. After uracil-DNA glycosylase treatment, a first 18-cycle PCR used universal primers M1SS and BC2_uni_R on all cDNA. For the original study's pipeline: Each sample was normalized by randomly selecting 1 million high-quality reads, each carrying a distinct molecular identifier. Reads sharing molecular identifiers were discarded rather than binned into consensus sequences. CDR3 identification, clonotype clustering and error correction used MiTCR with a Q25 quality threshold and the strictest error-elimination algorithm. A nonparametric unseen species model using Euler transformation provided a lower-bound estimate of total TCR beta diversity. TCRdb itself trimmed the public reads at Q25 with fastp, ran MiXCR and retained productive beta chains. Rows with a matching CDR3 protein are joined into one entry that keeps the most common DNA and genes. The V and J calls and clone size are TCRdb's, not the authors'. The sample profile shows hundreds of thousands of distinct CDR3 sequences; 20% to 25% of them were found once. The top ten clones comprise roughly 3.4% of the sample.

The donors were roughly 39 Caucasian individuals from Russia, aged roughly 6 to 100 years, who were systemically healthy. Approximately 9.7 milliliters of peripheral blood were drawn from each donor into EDTA-treated Vacutainer tubes. Ficoll-Paque density-gradient centrifugation was used to isolate PBMCs, with at least 6 million obtained per sample. Total RNA was extracted from PBMCs with Trizol reagent, with at least 5.5 micrograms obtained per sample. The percentages of naive CD45RAhigh/CD27high T cells were determined by flow cytometry on a PBMC aliquot from every donor. The clonotype was recovered from a man aged 65 to 85 in good health. The specimen was blood.

The DNA is as follows: TGTGCCAGCAGCTTAGCTGGAGGCGGGCATGTAAAGACCCTGTACTTC. Translation gives CASSLAGGGHVKTLYF. The rearrangement joined TRBV7-2 to TRBJ2-5, and TRBD2 may be the D gene, going by 5 matching bases. According to the germline V gene, CDR1 reads SGHTA and CDR2 reads FQGNSA. From its cysteine to its phenylalanine, the CDR3 spans 16 amino acids. CDR3 DNA is the only sequence kept; it has 48 bases, read in frame from the first base.